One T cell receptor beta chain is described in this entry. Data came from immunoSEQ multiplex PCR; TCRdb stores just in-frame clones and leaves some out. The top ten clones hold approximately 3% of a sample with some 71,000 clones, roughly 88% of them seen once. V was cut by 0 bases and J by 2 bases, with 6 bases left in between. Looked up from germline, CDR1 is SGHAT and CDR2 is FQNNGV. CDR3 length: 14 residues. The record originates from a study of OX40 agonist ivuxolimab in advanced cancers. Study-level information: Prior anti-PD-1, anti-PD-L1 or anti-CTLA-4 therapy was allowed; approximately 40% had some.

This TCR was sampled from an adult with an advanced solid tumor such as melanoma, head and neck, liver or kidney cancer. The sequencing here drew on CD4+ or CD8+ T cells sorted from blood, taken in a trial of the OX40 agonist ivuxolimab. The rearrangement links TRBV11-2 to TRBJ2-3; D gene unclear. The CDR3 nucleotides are TGTGCCAGCAGCTTAGATTCCCTCACAGATACGCAGTATTTT. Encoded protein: CASSLDSLTDTQYF.